The 27 T cell receptor beta chains presented below share a single source sample, sequenced in a study of T cells in Graves' hyperthyroidism and ophthalmopathy (dated by TCRdb to between 2018 and 2020). The protocol used for the library was multiplex PCR. The sequencing machine was an Illumina HiSeq 2000. TCR beta CDR3 regions were amplified from RNA transcripts. The first round of RT-PCR for the TCR CDR3 was performed with the HTBI primer set and the Qiagen OneStep RT-PCR kit. The public reads were quality trimmed at Q25 with fastp and then assembled into clones with MiXCR by TCRdb, keeping productive beta chains. Every CDR3 protein is listed once, alongside the most common genes and DNA of its rows. This sample is represented by 500,000 to 700,000 distinct CDR3 sequences; approximately 15% of them were singletons. Roughly 18% of the sample is in the top ten clones. The specimen sequenced was blood. The receptors stem from a woman between 18 and 29 years old with Graves' hyperthyroidism.

In this sample, this clonotype turned up many times. The rearrangement joins TRBV29-1 to TRBJ2-7; no clear D. This CDR3 is 12 amino acids long. V lost 4 bases and J 0 bases, leaving 7 bases between the germline ends. Germline V gene sequence: CDR1 SQVTM, CDR2 ANQGSEA. CDR3 sequence: CSVGPVSYEQYF. The DNA for the CDR3 is TGCAGCGTTGGGCCAGTCTCCTACGAGCAGTACTTC.

This clonotype occurred many times. V is TRBV6-2 or TRBV6-3 and J is TRBJ2-7; no clear D gene. The CDR3 contains 16 residues. V lost 7 bases, J lost 0 bases, and 19 bases lay in between. The germline V gene encodes CDR1 MNHEY and CDR2 SVGEGT. The CDR3 sequence is CASTPIRPASSYEQYF. The CDR3 DNA follows: TGTGCCAGCACCCCAATCAGGCCAGCAAGCTCCTACGAGCAGTACTTC.

This clonotype has only one observation. V gene TRBV7-2 combines with J gene TRBJ2-1; 13 bases align to TRBD2. CDR1 is SGHTA and CDR2 is FQGNSA in the germline V gene. J gave up 6 bases and V 0 bases, and 5 bases lay outside the gene matches. The CDR3 is 17 amino acids. In nucleotides, the CDR3 is TGTGCCAGCAGCTTAGCGAGGACTAGCGGGAGTGGCAATGAGCAGTTCTTC. Encoded protein: CASSLARTSGSGNEQFF.

On this clonotype itself: A much larger clonotype is one base distant, so this may be a read error. V is TRBV7-2 and J is TRBJ2-7, with D possibly being TRBD2 (6 bases). The CDR3 extends over 15 amino acids. The germline V gene has CDR1 SGHTA and CDR2 FQGNSA. The CDR3 region has the DNA TGTGCCAGCGGCTTAGTGTACGGGAGCTCCTACGAGCAGTACTTC. It translates to CASGLVYGSSYEQYF.

The table lists this clonotype with a few counts. The chain combines TRBV19 with TRBJ1-2, with D possibly TRBD1 on 5 matching bases. V lost 8 bases to trimming and J lost 0 bases, with 13 bases between them. Germline assignment: CDR1 LNHDA and CDR2 SQIVND (reference sequence). This CDR3 contains 14 residues. The CDR3, as DNA: TGTGCCAGTCGTCGGGACGGGACTAACTATGGCTACACCTTC. As protein: CASRRDGTNYGYTF.

The chain combines TRBV6-1 with TRBJ1-4; D possibly corresponds to TRBD1 (6 bases). V was pared by 6 bases and J by 7 bases, with 12 bases between. This CDR3 spans 13 amino acids. The germline CDR1 and CDR2 sequences are MNHNS and SASEGT. In nucleotides, the CDR3 is TGTGCCAGCAGCCGAAGGGGGGGTGAAAAACTGTTTTTT. Translation: CASSRRGGEKLFF.

This clonotype was detected many times. The rearrangement links TRBV20-1 to TRBJ1-2; D gene ambiguous. V gave up 0 bases and J gave up 4 bases, with 12 bases separating them. This CDR3 region has 14 residues. The germline V gene encodes CDR1 DFQATT and CDR2 SNEGSKA (reference sequence). CDR3 amino acids: CSAREAGRFYGYTF. CDR3 bases: TGCAGTGCTAGAGAAGCAGGACGGTTCTATGGCTACACCTTC.

In its sample, this clonotype was seen a few times. The chain combines TRBV6-2 or TRBV6-3 with TRBJ2-7; D uncertain. The V end was cut by 6 bases, the J end by 5 bases, with 8 bases between. Germline CDR1 MNHEY, CDR2 SVGEGT. This CDR3 spans 11 amino acids. The CDR3 protein is CASSESNEQYF. CDR3 nucleotides: TGTGCCAGCAGCGAAAGCAACGAGCAGTACTTC.

In its sample, this clonotype was seen many times. The rearrangement joins TRBV18 to TRBJ1-2, with D possibly matching TRBD1 (5 bases). V lost 5 bases and J 6 bases, leaving 7 bases between the germline ends. The CDR3 loop spans 11 amino acids. Germline lookup yields CDR1 KGHSH and CDR2 LQKENI. CDR3 in amino acids: CASSEGDGYTF. Here the CDR3 DNA reads TGTGCCAGCTCAGAAGGGGATGGCTACACCTTC.

This clonotype was recorded many times. The chain combines TRBV2 with TRBJ2-7; D remains unclear. Trimming removed 5 bases at V and 0 bases at J, with 11 bases between. The CDR3 has 14 amino acids. CDR1 is SNHLY and CDR2 is FYNNEI in the germline V gene. The CDR3 DNA sequence: TGTGCCAGCAGTAGGGTACTCAGCTCCTACGAGCAGTACTTC. Its translation: CASSRVLSSYEQYF.

This sequence joins TRBV7-2 and TRBJ2-2, with 8 bases matching TRBD2. The CDR3 extends over 14 amino acids. The V gene's germline CDR1 is SGHTA and CDR2 FQGNSA. V gave up 8 bases and J gave up 0 bases; unmatched junction bases: 2. In nucleotides, the CDR3 is TGTGCCAGCCTACTAGCGGCGAACACCGGGGAGCTGTTTTTT. Protein: CASLLAANTGELFF.

Ten or more counts support this clonotype. As DNA, the CDR3 is TGTGCCAGCAGCGCTAGTGGCCCAAGGACTGCCAGCAATCAGCCCCAGCATTTT. Protein: CASSASGPRTASNQPQHF. The V call is TRBV7-6, the J call TRBJ1-5; D is uncertain. Germline V CDR1 and CDR2: SGHVS, FNYEAQ. The ends were cut back, 5 bases at V and 1 base at J, with 21 bases in the middle. The CDR3 has 18 amino acids. The full variable domain, its missing parts supplied by reference TRBV7-6 and TRBJ1-5, is GAGVSQSPRYKVTKRGQDVALRCDPISGHVSLYWYRQALGQGPEFLTYFNYEAQQDKSGLPNDRFSAERPEGSISTLTIQRTEQRDSAMYRCASSASGPRTASNQPQHFGDGTRLSIL.

This clonotype was observed at least ten times. This chain uses TRBV20-1 with TRBJ2-3; D uncertain. CDR1 and CDR2 from the germline V gene are DFQATT and SNEGSKA (reference sequence). This CDR3 region has 12 residues. Trimming stripped 6 bases from V and 4 bases from J, with 11 bases between. CDR3 sequence (DNA): TGCAGTGCCATATTGGATTCAGATACGCAGTATTTT. Its translation is CSAILDSDTQYF.

This rearrangement joins TRBV7-9 to TRBJ2-1; TRBD1 matches at 7 bases. Germline lookup yields CDR1 SEHNR and CDR2 FQNEAQ (reference sequence). Germline trimming cut 6 bases from V and 3 bases from J; bases unmatched to any gene: 11. The CDR3 extends over 16 amino acids. The CDR3, as DNA: TGTGCCAGCAGTCAGTTCACCCCAGGGGGCTACAATGAGCAGTTCTTC. This translates into CASSQFTPGGYNEQFF. Using reference TRBV7-9 and TRBJ2-1 for the parts outside the CDR3, the full variable domain is DTGVSQNPRHKITKRGQNVTFRCDPISEHNRLYWYRQTLGQGPEFLTYFQNEAQLEKSRLLSDRFSAERPKGSFSTLEIQRTEQGDSAMYLCASSQFTPGGYNEQFFGPGTRLTVL.

The chain carries TRBV5-1 and TRBJ1-2, with 8 nucleotides matching TRBD1. CDR1 is SGHRS, CDR2 YFSETQ, per germline. This CDR3 region has 14 residues. The V gene end was trimmed by 2 bases and the J gene end by 7 bases; junction bases not matched to a gene: 7. CDR3 coding DNA: TGCGCCAGCAGCTTAATCCAGGGGGCGCGTGGCTACACCTTC. Its protein product is CASSLIQGARGYTF.

This clonotype was observed at least ten times. The chain is built from TRBV12-3 or TRBV12-4 and TRBJ2-5; D uncertain. Trimming stripped 0 bases from V and 1 base from J, with 9 bases between. The CDR3 loop spans 15 amino acids. The CDR3 loop reads CASSLALDAQETQYF. The CDR3 bases are TGTGCCAGCAGTTTAGCGCTTGACGCCCAAGAGACCCAGTACTTC.

This clonotype has at least ten counts. The chain combines TRBV20-1 with TRBJ1-2, with TRBD1 identical over 7 bases. This CDR3 contains 15 residues. With V trimmed by 3 bases and J by 4 bases, 11 bases remained unmatched. In germline, CDR1 is DFQATT, CDR2 SNEGSKA (reference sequence). CDR3 sequence: CSARSPGQTSYGYTF. DNA for the CDR3: TGCAGTGCTAGGTCTCCGGGACAGACAAGCTATGGCTACACCTTC.

The gene calls are TRBV5-5 and TRBJ1-6; D remains ambiguous. The germline gives CDR1 SGHKS, CDR2 YYEKEE (reference sequence). CDR3 length: 17 residues. Trimming removed 2 bases from V and 7 bases from J, with 19 bases in between. The CDR3 nucleotides read TGTGCCAGCAGCTTATCGAGTGAGGCGGGCCGGAATTCACCCCTCCACTTT. Protein: CASSLSSEAGRNSPLHF.

This clonotype was seen only a few times. Because the CDR3 is missing its conserved closing phenylalanine or tryptophan, this is likely a read error. The chain carries TRBV11-2 and TRBJ2-1; D is ambiguous. Trimming cost V 2 bases and J 4 bases, with 9 bases left between them. The CDR3 is 14 residues long. The germline gives CDR1 SGHAT, CDR2 FQNNGV. The CDR3 here is CASSLSSTYNEQFL. CDR3 sequence (DNA): TGTGCCAGCAGCTTATCTTCCACATACAATGAGCAGTTCCTC.

Notes on this clonotype: Being one base from a much bigger clone, this may be a read error. The V call is TRBV12-3 or TRBV12-4, the J call TRBJ1-2; no firm D call. V shed 6 bases and J shed 4 bases, with 18 bases lying between them. This CDR3 contains 15 residues. The CDR3 sequence is CASSPHGLGSYGYTF. The DNA of the CDR3 is TGTGCCAGCAGCCCCCACGGACTCGGAAGCTATGGCTACACCTTC.

About this clonotype: A much more abundant neighbour one base away suggests this may be a read error. The chain combines TRBV18 with TRBJ2-2, with TRBD2 identical over 13 bases. Germline V gene sequence: CDR1 KGHSH, CDR2 LQKENI. The CDR3 covers 15 residues. CDR3 nucleotide sequence: TGTGCCAGCTCACGACTAGCGGGAGGTCCCGGGGAGCCGTTTTTT. It yields the protein CASSRLAGGPGEPFF.

This clonotype was picked up a small number of times. V usage is TRBV3-1 and J usage is TRBJ1-2; no firm D call. With 4 bases removed from V and 2 bases from J, the gap between germline ends came to 17 bases. This CDR3 contains 16 residues. The germline V gene encodes CDR1 LGHDT and CDR2 YNNKEL (reference sequence). CDR3 DNA: TGTGCCAGCAGCCCCCAAGTGGCCAGGATGAACTATGGCTACACCTTC. The encoded protein is CASSPQVARMNYGYTF. The complete variable domain, with remaining parts taken from reference TRBV3-1 and TRBJ1-2, reads DTAVSQTPKYLVTQMGNDKSIKCEQNLGHDTMYWYKQDSKKFLKIMFSYNNKELIINETVPNRFSPKSPDKAHLNLHINSLELGDSAVYFCASSPQVARMNYGYTFGSGTRLTVV.

This chain links TRBV20-1 with TRBJ1-2; the D gene is possibly TRBD1 (5 bases). Germline V gene lookup returns CDR1 DFQATT and CDR2 SNEGSKA (reference sequence). The CDR3 totals 11 residues. The CDR3: CSTWGGSGYTF. DNA of the CDR3: TGCAGCACTTGGGGCGGGAGTGGCTACACCTTC.

In this sample, this clonotype turned up a few times. The CDR3 here is CASSEPSGSMNEQFF. CDR3 sequence (DNA): TGTGCCAGCAGTGAACCTAGCGGGAGTATGAATGAGCAGTTCTTC. The chain links TRBV25-1 to TRBJ2-1; 10 bases match TRBD2. CDR1 MGHDK and CDR2 SYGVNS come from the germline V gene. V was pared by 2 bases and J by 7 bases, with 5 bases of the junction left unmatched. This CDR3 is 15 amino acids long. Based on the CDR3 plus reference TRBV25-1 and TRBJ2-1, the full variable domain is EADIYQTPRYLVIGTGKKITLECSQTMGHDKMYWYQQDPGMELHLIHYSYGVNSTEKGDLSSESTVSRIRTEHFPLTLESARPSHTSQYLCASSEPSGSMNEQFFGPGTRLTVL.

To note about this clonotype: The junction departs from the called germline gene at one end, perhaps through a read error. The chain employs TRBV30 and TRBJ2-7; the match to TRBD2 covers 9 bases. Looked up from germline, CDR1 is GTSNPN and CDR2 is SVGIG (reference sequence). The CDR3 extends over 13 amino acids. CDR3 sequence: CARSSGRTYEPYF. Written as DNA, the CDR3 is TGTGCCCGAAGTAGCGGGAGAACCTACGAGCCGTACTTC.

The chain employs TRBV12-5 and TRBJ1-5; D might be TRBD1 (5 bases). The CDR3 is 21 residues long. V gave up 0 bases and J gave up 2 bases, with 26 bases separating them. Germline values: CDR1 LGHNT, CDR2 FRNRAP. The CDR3 loop reads CASGLVLGTSAGLSGNQPQHF. In DNA form, the CDR3 reads TGTGCTAGTGGTTTGGTCCTTGGGACGTCGGCGGGTCTATCCGGCAATCAGCCCCAGCATTTT.

This clonotype was recorded a few times. The V gene is TRBV18, the J gene TRBJ2-7; TRBD1 agrees at 8 bases. The CDR3 consists of 15 residues. Germline V gene data show CDR1 as KGHSH and CDR2 as LQKENI. J was trimmed by 3 bases and V by 2 bases; bases with no gene match: 6. CDR3 DNA: TGTGCCAGCTCACCAGGACAGGGTGCGTACTACGAGCAGTACTTC. Translating it yields CASSPGQGAYYEQYF.